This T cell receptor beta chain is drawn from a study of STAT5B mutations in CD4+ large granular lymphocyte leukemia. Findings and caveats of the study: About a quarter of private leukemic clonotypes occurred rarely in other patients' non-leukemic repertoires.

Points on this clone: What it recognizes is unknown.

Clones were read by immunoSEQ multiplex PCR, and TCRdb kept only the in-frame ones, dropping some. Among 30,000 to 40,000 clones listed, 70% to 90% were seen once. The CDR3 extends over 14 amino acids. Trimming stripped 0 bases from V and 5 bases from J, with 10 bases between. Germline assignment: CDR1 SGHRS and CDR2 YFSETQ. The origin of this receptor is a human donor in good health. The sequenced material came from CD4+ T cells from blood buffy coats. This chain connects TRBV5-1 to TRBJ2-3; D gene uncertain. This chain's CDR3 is CASSLEPKGDTQYF. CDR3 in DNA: TGCGCCAGCAGCTTGGAACCAAAAGGAGATACGCAGTATTTT. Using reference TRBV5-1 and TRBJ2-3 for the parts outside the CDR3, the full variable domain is KAGVTQTPRYLIKTRGQQVTLSCSPISGHRSVSWYQQTPGQGLQFLFEYFSETQRNKGNFPGRFSGRQFSNSRSEMNVSTLELGDSALYLCASSLEPKGDTQYFGPGTRLTVL.